Below are 22 T cell receptor beta chains sequenced from a single sample in a study of cytomegalovirus exposure and HLA in healthy donors. A multiplex PCR was run with 60 Vbeta primers and 13 Jbeta primers. Assay used: immunoSEQ multiplex PCR; TCRdb lists only in-frame clones, some missing. The sample has 200,000 or so clones; approximately 79% are singletons. Sequenced sample: PBMCs. These receptors all come from a man between 18 and 29 years old in good health and CMV-seronegative.

This clone came up a few times. V and J are TRBV10-3 and TRBJ2-2; 9 bases align to TRBD2. The CDR3 consists of 16 residues. The ends lost 4 bases at V and 1 base at J; junction bases unmatched: 4. Germline V gene data show CDR1 as ENHRY and CDR2 as SYGVKD. The CDR3 nucleotides read TGTGCCATCAGTGGCCAGCGGGGGGTGAACACCGGGGAGCTGTTTTTT. This encodes CAISGQRGVNTGELFF.

This chain uses TRBV7-2 with TRBJ1-5; TRBD1 agrees at 11 bases. J gave up 2 bases and V 6 bases, and 9 bases lay outside the gene matches. Germline CDR1 and CDR2: SGHTA and FQGNSA. The CDR3 has 17 residues. Here the CDR3 reads CASSSPGQGVGNQPQHF. CDR3 nucleotides: TGTGCCAGCAGTTCTCCGGGACAGGGGGTCGGCAATCAGCCCCAGCATTTT.

The J gene is TRBJ2-3, the V gene TRBV6-5; TRBD2 matches 11 bases. With 10 bases clipped from V and 5 bases from J, the junction kept 5 bases outside the gene matches. Germline V lookup: CDR1 MNHEY, CDR2 SVGAGI. This CDR3 is built from 13 residues. CDR3 in amino acids: CATLAGGRDTQYF. The CDR3 coding sequence is TGTGCCACCTTAGCGGGGGGGAGAGATACGCAGTATTTT.

The chain has TRBV19 and TRBJ2-1; 7 bases agree with TRBD2. Germline values: CDR1 LNHDA, CDR2 SQIVND (reference sequence). With 3 bases clipped from V and 3 bases from J, the junction kept 8 bases outside the gene matches. CDR3 length: 16 amino acids. The CDR3 DNA follows: TGTGCCAGTAGTATTGGGGGGGGACGAGTCTACAATGAGCAGTTCTTC. Translation gives CASSIGGGRVYNEQFF.

This clone was found a few times. The chain recombines TRBV9 with TRBJ1-3; D is undetermined. The CDR3 covers 17 residues. Germline V gene lookup returns CDR1 SGDLS and CDR2 YYNGEE. Between the trimmed V and J ends, which lost 0 bases and 4 bases, there was a span of 17 bases. The CDR3 is CASSVDGPGRMGNTIYF. In nucleotides, the CDR3 is TGTGCCAGCAGCGTAGATGGGCCCGGGAGGATGGGAAACACCATATATTTT. Drawing the rest from reference TRBV9 and TRBJ1-3, the complete variable domain is DSGVTQTPKHLITATGQRVTLRCSPRSGDLSVYWYQQSLDQGLQFLIQYYNGEERAKGNILERFSAQQFPDLHSELNLSSLELGDSALYFCASSVDGPGRMGNTIYFGEGSWLTVV.

The chain has TRBV9 and TRBJ2-3; 9 positions match TRBD1. The CDR3 loop spans 16 amino acids. From germline, CDR1 is SGDLS and CDR2 YYNGEE. The ends lost 3 bases at V and 1 base at J; junction bases unmatched: 6. The CDR3 loop is CASSGRDRDRTDTQYF. The CDR3 nucleotides are TGTGCCAGCAGCGGCCGGGACAGGGATCGCACAGATACGCAGTATTTT.

The J gene is TRBJ2-7, the V gene TRBV19, with D tentatively TRBD2 (6 bases). The V gene lost 5 bases and the J gene lost 5 bases, with 16 bases spanning the gap. CDR3 length equals 14 residues. Per germline, CDR1 LNHDA and CDR2 SQIVND (reference sequence). The CDR3 region has the DNA TGTGCCAGTAGTCGAGGACTATATCCCCACGAGCAGTACTTC. Translating gives CASSRGLYPHEQYF. The complete variable domain, with remaining parts taken from reference TRBV19 and TRBJ2-7, reads DGGITQSPKYLFRKEGQNVTLSCEQNLNHDAMYWYRQDPGQGLRLIYYSQIVNDFQKGDIAEGYSVSREKKESFPLTVTSAQKNPTAFYLCASSRGLYPHEQYFGPGTRLTVT.

The chain combines TRBV4-3 with TRBJ2-3, with TRBD2 matching over 7 bases. This CDR3 has 15 residues. With V trimmed by 1 base and J by 2 bases, 3 bases remained unmatched. Germline values: CDR1 LGHNA, CDR2 YSLEER. CDR3 in DNA: TGCGCCAGCAGCCAAGGCGGGGGTTACACAGATACGCAGTATTTT. Amino acids: CASSQGGGYTDTQYF.

The chain couples TRBV19 to TRBJ2-1; D is possibly TRBD2 (7 bases). This CDR3 has 16 amino acids. Trimming left V 7 bases short and J 3 bases short, with 19 bases between. CDR1 is LNHDA, CDR2 SQIVND, per germline (reference sequence). The CDR3 DNA sequence: TGTGCCAGTACCAAATGGGCGGGGGCGAGCTACAATGAGCAGTTCTTC. Translating gives CASTKWAGASYNEQFF.

This clone showed up just a few times. The CDR3 nucleotides read TGTGCCACCAGCGGGGACAGGCATGGCTACACCTTC. This gives the protein CATSGDRHGYTF. The V call is TRBV15, the J call TRBJ1-2, with 8 bases matching TRBD1. Looked up from germline, CDR1 is LNHNV and CDR2 is YYDKDF (reference sequence). V lost 5 bases, J lost 6 bases, and 2 bases stayed unmatched. This CDR3 comprises 12 residues.

The chain's CDR3 is CASSLGLASTDTQYF. The CDR3 region has the DNA TGTGCCAGCAGTTTAGGGCTAGCGTCCACAGATACGCAGTATTTT. The chain employs TRBV28 and TRBJ2-3; TRBD2 is a possible D gene (6 bases). This CDR3 spans 15 amino acids. The germline V gene has CDR1 MDHEN and CDR2 SYDVKM. The V and J ends lost 2 bases and 2 bases respectively, with 11 bases between them.

This sequence joins TRBV19 and TRBJ2-1; maybe TRBD2 (7 bases). There are 16 residues in the CDR3. The germline V gene encodes CDR1 LNHDA and CDR2 SQIVND (reference sequence). Trimming cost V 7 bases and J 8 bases, with 24 bases left between them. In DNA form, the CDR3 reads TGTGCCAGTACCCACGGGGCTTATGGGGGGGGCGATGAGCAGTTCTTC. It encodes CASTHGAYGGGDEQFF.

Only a few counts were recorded for this clone. The chain employs TRBV7-9 and TRBJ1-2, with no clear D. There are 16 residues in the CDR3. Between the trimmed V and J ends, which lost 1 base and 4 bases, there was a span of 16 bases. From germline, CDR1 is SEHNR and CDR2 FQNEAQ (reference sequence). The DNA of the CDR3 is TGTGCCAGCAGCTTAGTTGGGCAGAGAGAACCCTATGGCTACACCTTC. It translates to CASSLVGQREPYGYTF.

This chain joins TRBV5-6 and TRBJ1-2; the match to TRBD1 covers 8 bases. Germline loops: CDR1 SGHDT, CDR2 YYEEEE. The length of the CDR3 is 12 residues. J gave up 8 bases and V 8 bases, and 8 bases lay outside the gene matches. In DNA, the CDR3 is TGTGCCAGTGGCAGGGGGCGAGGAGGCTACACCTTC. This translates into CASGRGRGGYTF.

The chain is built from TRBV5-8 and TRBJ1-5, with 8 bases identical to TRBD1. The V segment lost 2 bases and the J segment 4 bases; nucleotides outside the gene matches: 5. CDR3 length: 15 residues. The germline V gene encodes CDR1 SGHTS and CDR2 YDEGEE. CDR3 bases: TGTGCCAGCAGCTTCGGACAGGGAGAGAATCAGCCCCAGCATTTT. It encodes CASSFGQGENQPQHF.

The chain is built from TRBV25-1 and TRBJ1-1; 9 nucleotides agree with TRBD1. Germline V gene sequence: CDR1 MGHDK, CDR2 SYGVNS. This CDR3 region has 11 residues. With V trimmed by 11 bases and J by 10 bases, 8 bases remained unmatched. The CDR3: CAGTGGAVAFF. DNA of the CDR3: TGTGCCGGCACAGGGGGCGCGGTAGCTTTCTTT.

The rearrangement joins TRBV27 to TRBJ2-1, with TRBD2 identical over 12 bases. Per the germline V gene, CDR1 is MNHEY and CDR2 is SMNVEV (reference sequence). With 5 bases clipped from V and 10 bases from J, the junction kept 9 bases outside the gene matches. CDR3 length: 15 amino acids. CDR3 sequence reads: CASSPQTSGGGEQFF. The CDR3 DNA follows: TGTGCCAGCAGTCCCCAGACTAGCGGGGGAGGGGAGCAGTTCTTC.

The V gene is TRBV9, the J gene TRBJ2-7, with 13 bases fitting TRBD2. Germline CDR1 reads SGDLS; CDR2 reads YYNGEE. The CDR3 extends over 17 amino acids. Germline trimming cut 4 bases from V and 6 bases from J; bases unmatched to any gene: 13. CDR3 loop: CASSPGLAGRFPLEQYF. The CDR3 DNA reads TGTGCCAGCAGCCCGGGACTAGCGGGGAGATTCCCTCTCGAGCAGTACTTC.

In its sample, this clone was seen once. The genes are TRBV21-1 and TRBJ1-1; no DNA check was done on the table's D call, TRBD1. TRBV21-1 is a recognized pseudogene. The CDR3 length is 17 residues. The CDR3 DNA reads as TGTGCCAGCAGCACGGTTGGGACAGGGGGCAGTGACACTGAAGCTTTCTTT. This codes for CASSTVGTGGSDTEAFF.

In its sample, this clone was seen a few times. J is TRBJ2-7 and V is TRBV18; TRBD1 aligns across 9 bases. This CDR3 has 17 residues. V was pared by 3 bases and J by 5 bases, with 14 bases of the junction left unmatched. Germline V gene lookup returns CDR1 KGHSH and CDR2 LQKENI. The CDR3 spells CASSPDRGGGGVHEQYF. The DNA for the CDR3 is TGTGCCAGCTCACCGGACAGGGGAGGCGGTGGGGTGCACGAGCAGTACTTC.

This clone was detected only once. The chain employs TRBV18 and TRBJ1-2; no clear D gene. Between the trimmed V and J ends, which lost 4 bases and 3 bases, there was a span of 12 bases. The germline gives CDR1 KGHSH, CDR2 LQKENI. The CDR3 sequence is 14 residues long. The CDR3 DNA sequence: TGTGCCAGCTCACGGACTACACTGGACTATGGCTACACCTTC. Its protein product is CASSRTTLDYGYTF.

This clone was seen once. V and J are TRBV7-9 and TRBJ2-5; D is ambiguous. Trimming removed 0 bases at V and 4 bases at J, with 9 bases between. The CDR3 loop spans 14 amino acids. Germline V gene data show CDR1 as SEHNR and CDR2 as FQNEAQ (reference sequence). The CDR3 DNA sequence: TGTGCCAGCAGCTTAGCCGGCCAGCGAGAGACCCAGTACTTC. Amino acids: CASSLAGQRETQYF.